The sequence of this T cell receptor beta chain was determined in a study of blood T cell repertoires in COVID-19. Study background: In each case, the material was cDNA or gDNA derived from T cells, B-cell-depleted T cells, or PBMCs.

As processed by the authors: Nucleated cell counts were estimated from reference gene primer amplification. The method was immunoSEQ multiplex PCR; TCRdb's version includes in-frame clones alone and lacks a portion of them. V and J calls plus clone size are reproduced from that table; the DNA served to infer D and trimming. This sample has approximately 160,000 clones, with under 95% found just once. The sample comprised peripheral blood. The source of this sequence is a man aged 60-69 years with active or convalescent COVID-19.

CDR3 region: CASSLEAIKQETQYF. DNA for the CDR3: TGTGCCAGCAGCTTAGAAGCGATCAAACAAGAGACCCAGTACTTC. The chain couples TRBV7-9 to TRBJ2-5; unclear D gene. V shed 1 base and J shed 2 bases, with 11 bases lying between them. The CDR3 is 15 residues long. Germline V gene sequence: CDR1 SEHNR, CDR2 FQNEAQ (reference sequence).